One and the same sample provided the 20 T cell receptor beta chains below, sequenced in a study of blood T cell repertoires in COVID-19 (dated by TCRdb to the early 2020s). Libraries were constructed by the immunoSEQ multiplex PCR assay. Held by TCRdb, this immuneACCESS table contains in-frame sequences only and omits some clones. Under half of the omission traces to an unresolved V gene where checked; the cause of the rest is unknown. Present in this sample are roughly 310,000 clones, 88% of which were seen just once. Under 4.5% of the sample is in the top ten clones. What was sequenced was peripheral blood. The receptor source for this set is a woman aged 45-60 years with active or convalescent COVID-19.

This chain links TRBV6-6 with TRBJ1-5, with D uncertain. The ends were cut back, 2 bases at V and 6 bases at J, with 11 bases in the middle. Germline V gives CDR1 MNHNY, CDR2 SVGAGI (reference sequence). The CDR3 extends over 14 amino acids. CDR3 coding DNA: TGTGCCAGCAGTTACAGAGGCGAGACTCAGCCCCAGCATTTT. This encodes CASSYRGETQPQHF.

This clone has a handful of counts. The CDR3 sequence is CASSYFVGSEAFF. The CDR3 nucleotides are TGTGCCAGCAGTTACTTCGTGGGGAGTGAAGCTTTCTTT. V is TRBV6-6 and J is TRBJ1-1; D not certain. Germline CDR1 MNHNY, CDR2 SVGAGI (reference sequence). The CDR3 has 13 residues. Trimming stripped 1 base from V and 7 bases from J, with 10 bases between.

V is TRBV5-4 and J is TRBJ1-1; 9 nucleotides agree with TRBD1. The CDR3 is 13 amino acids. Germline lookup yields CDR1 SGHNT and CDR2 YYREEE (reference sequence). After removal of 7 bases from V and 6 bases from J, the junction contained 7 bases not matched to a gene. CDR3 nucleotide sequence: TGTGCCAGCGGTTTACAGGGGGCGCCTGAAGCTTTCTTT. It is translated as CASGLQGAPEAFF.

The gene calls are TRBV25-1 and TRBJ1-3; D is unresolved. Germline CDR1 is MGHDK and CDR2 is SYGVNS. This CDR3 has 11 amino acids. CDR3 sequence (DNA): TGTGGGTGTGAGTCTGGAAACACCATATATTTT. It encodes CGCESGNTIYF.

This clone was picked up a small number of times. The chain is built from TRBV7-8 and TRBJ2-7; 9 nucleotides match TRBD1. J was trimmed by 0 bases and V by 4 bases; bases with no gene match: 4. Germline V gives CDR1 SGHVS, CDR2 FQNEAQ. This CDR3 is 15 amino acids long. The CDR3, as DNA: TGTGCCAGCAGCTACCGGGACAGGGCCTCCTACGAGCAGTACTTC. It yields the protein CASSYRDRASYEQYF.

The genes are TRBV19 and TRBJ1-4, with D unresolved. There are 15 residues in the CDR3. The germline V gene encodes CDR1 LNHDA and CDR2 SQIVND (reference sequence). V gave up 7 bases and J gave up 4 bases, with 16 bases separating them. CDR3 sequence (DNA): TGTGCCAGTATGGGCCCTGACGGCCGTAATGAAAAACTGTTTTTT. Translating gives CASMGPDGRNEKLFF. The full variable domain, completed using reference TRBV19 and TRBJ1-4, is DGGITQSPKYLFRKEGQNVTLSCEQNLNHDAMYWYRQDPGQGLRLIYYSQIVNDFQKGDIAEGYSVSREKKESFPLTVTSAQKNPTAFYLCASMGPDGRNEKLFFGSGTQLSVL.

The chain links TRBV30 to TRBJ2-7; possibly TRBD1 for D (7 bases). Trimming stripped 5 bases from V and 3 bases from J, with 17 bases between. Germline V gene data show CDR1 as GTSNPN and CDR2 as SVGIG (reference sequence). CDR3 length: 14 residues. The chain's CDR3 is CAWGPGDSYYEQYF. In nucleotides, the CDR3 is TGTGCCTGGGGGCCGGGGGACAGCTACTACGAGCAGTACTTC.

J is TRBJ1-2 and V is TRBV3-1 (or the pseudogene TRBV3-2); TRBD1 is a possible D gene (6 bases). CDR3 length equals 16 residues. V dropped 1 base and J dropped 2 bases, with 14 bases sitting between them. From germline, CDR1 is LGHDT and CDR2 YNNKEL (reference sequence). Here the CDR3 reads CASSQVAGGFNYGYTF. CDR3 nucleotide sequence: TGTGCCAGCAGCCAAGTTGCGGGGGGCTTCAACTATGGCTACACCTTC.

This rearrangement joins TRBV9 to TRBJ1-3; the D is unclear. CDR3 size: 17 residues. V lost 0 bases to trimming and J lost 1 base, with 14 bases between them. Germline CDR1 and CDR2: SGDLS and YYNGEE. CDR3: CASSVGSGRGSGNTIYF. CDR3 nucleotides: TGTGCCAGCAGCGTAGGGTCGGGTCGGGGTTCTGGAAACACCATATATTTT.

J is TRBJ1-2 and V is TRBV5-6; the D gene is possibly TRBD1 (6 bases). CDR1 SGHDT and CDR2 YYEEEE come from the germline V gene. Between the trimmed V and J ends, which lost 0 bases and 4 bases, there was a span of 19 bases. The CDR3 sequence is 17 residues long. The CDR3 is CASSLGRLGAIPYGYTF. CDR3 nucleotides: TGTGCCAGCAGCTTGGGTCGACTGGGGGCAATACCCTATGGCTACACCTTC. Variable domain in full (rest from reference TRBV5-6 and TRBJ1-2): DAGVTQSPTHLIKTRGQQVTLRCSPKSGHDTVSWYQQALGQGPQFIFQYYEEEERQRGNFPDRFSGHQFPNYSSELNVNALLLGDSALYLCASSLGRLGAIPYGYTFGSGTRLTVV.

The CDR3 bases are TGTGCCAGCAGCCTGACAGGGGGCGGACGAACTAACTATGGCTACACCTTC. It yields the protein CASSLTGGGRTNYGYTF. J is TRBJ1-2 and V is TRBV7-9, with 10 bases matching TRBD1. V shed 5 bases and J 0 bases; nucleotides not matched to a gene: 9. The CDR3 has 17 residues. Germline V gene data show CDR1 as SEHNR and CDR2 as FQNEAQ (reference sequence). The full variable domain, with the rest looked up from reference TRBV7-9 and TRBJ1-2, is DTGVSQNPRHKITKRGQNVTFRCDPISEHNRLYWYRQTLGQGPEFLTYFQNEAQLEKSRLLSDRFSAERPKGSFSTLEIQRTEQGDSAMYLCASSLTGGGRTNYGYTFGSGTRLTVV.

V gene TRBV3-1 (or the pseudogene TRBV3-2) combines with J gene TRBJ1-2; maybe TRBD1 (6 bases). This CDR3 has 12 residues. Germline V gives CDR1 LGHDT, CDR2 YNNKEL (reference sequence). V was clipped by 0 bases and J by 12 bases, with 11 bases between them. CDR3 in DNA: TGTGCCAGCAGCCAAGATCAAAGGGGGAACACCTTC. Its protein product is CASSQDQRGNTF.

The rearrangement joins TRBV28 to TRBJ1-5; D not certain. Per germline, CDR1 MDHEN and CDR2 SYDVKM. The CDR3 length is 13 residues. V was clipped by 2 bases and J by 7 bases, with 9 bases between them. The CDR3 protein is CASSLKPQQPQHF. CDR3 coding DNA: TGTGCCAGCAGTTTAAAGCCCCAACAGCCCCAGCATTTT.

The chain is built from TRBV6-5 and TRBJ1-2; TRBD1 aligns across 7 bases. CDR3 size: 14 residues. V lost 4 bases, J lost 3 bases, and 5 bases stayed unmatched. Germline V gene lookup returns CDR1 MNHEY and CDR2 SVGAGI. The DNA for the CDR3 is TGTGCCAGCAGTTCAGGGACAGATCACTATGGCTACACCTTC. Its protein is CASSSGTDHYGYTF.

There are a few counts of this clone. The J gene is TRBJ2-1, the V gene TRBV29-1; 8 bases map to TRBD2. Germline lookup yields CDR1 SQVTM and CDR2 ANQGSEA. Trimming took 4 bases from V and 5 from J; bases not matched to a gene: 7. The CDR3 totals 14 residues. DNA of the CDR3: TGCAGCGTTGCCGGGACTAGAGGAGACAATGAGCAGTTCTTC. Translating it yields CSVAGTRGDNEQFF.

This sequence joins TRBV19 and TRBJ2-2; D is perhaps TRBD2 (5 bases). V was clipped by 6 bases and J by 4 bases, with 9 bases between them. The CDR3 runs 13 residues. Germline CDR1 reads LNHDA; CDR2 reads SQIVND (reference sequence). The CDR3 region has the DNA TGTGCCAGTAGGGAGGTGGGCACCGGGGAGCTGTTTTTT. Its translation: CASREVGTGELFF. Together with reference TRBV19 and TRBJ2-2, the CDR3 gives the full variable domain: DGGITQSPKYLFRKEGQNVTLSCEQNLNHDAMYWYRQDPGQGLRLIYYSQIVNDFQKGDIAEGYSVSREKKESFPLTVTSAQKNPTAFYLCASREVGTGELFFGEGSRLTVL.

The chain joins TRBV19 to TRBJ2-1; D is ambiguous. The germline CDR1 and CDR2 sequences are LNHDA and SQIVND (reference sequence). Deletions cut 6 bases from V and 6 bases from J, with 6 bases between. The CDR3 has 11 amino acids. The CDR3 DNA is TGTGCCAGTAGCCGCGGCAATGAGCAGTTCTTC. Translation: CASSRGNEQFF.

The V gene is TRBV19, the J gene TRBJ1-6; no firm D call. V shed 7 bases and J shed 5 bases, with 12 bases lying between them. The CDR3 has 14 residues. The germline V gene has CDR1 LNHDA and CDR2 SQIVND (reference sequence). DNA for the CDR3: TGTGCCAGTAACCCCGGGTTCCATAATTCACCCCTCCACTTT. This codes for CASNPGFHNSPLHF.

The chain links TRBV9 to TRBJ2-2; perhaps TRBD1 as D (6 bases). The CDR3 is made up of 18 amino acids. CDR1 and CDR2 (germline): SGDLS, YYNGEE. Trimming took off 3 bases at V and 6 bases at J, with 24 bases between the two ends. The CDR3 DNA follows: TGTGCCAGCAGCGGACAACTCCTTGGGGCAGGGGCCTCCGGGGAGCTGTTTTTT. Translated: CASSGQLLGAGASGELFF.

The rearrangement uses TRBV19 and TRBJ1-2; 7 nucleotides match TRBD1. The CDR3 runs to 13 residues. Germline-derived CDR1 and CDR2 are LNHDA and SQIVND (reference sequence). Trimming cost V 5 bases and J 5 bases; bases outside gene matches: 5. Here the CDR3 DNA reads TGTGCCAGTAGTCCCGGACAGGCATATGGCTACACCTTC. This encodes CASSPGQAYGYTF.